The entry below gives a single T cell receptor (beta chain) sequence along with its context. Per the original data handling: Counts of nucleated cells, estimated from reference gene primer amplification, were obtained. Sequenced by immunoSEQ multiplex PCR; TCRdb stores in-frame clones only, minus some. V and J calls and clone size follow that table, whereas D and trimming were derived from the DNA. The sample gives about 72,000 clones, roughly 90% of which show up once; approximately 28% is in the top ten. This sample is drawn from a study of blood T cell repertoires in COVID-19. Study in general: Acute and convalescent COVID-19 specimens originated in the United States, Italy and Spain.

Germline V gives CDR1 SGHDT, CDR2 YYEEEE. J was trimmed by 2 bases and V by 5 bases; bases with no gene match: 6. The CDR3 is made up of 15 amino acids. The receptor's source is a man aged 45-60 years with acute or convalescent COVID-19. The specimen was peripheral blood. This sequence joins TRBV5-6 and TRBJ2-3; 9 nucleotides align to TRBD1. The CDR3 DNA is TGTGCCAGCAGGAGGGACAGGGACTACACAGATACGCAGTATTTT. Translating gives CASRRDRDYTDTQYF.